The 3 T cell receptor beta chains given below trace back to one sample, sequenced in a study of blood T cells in healthy people across ages (dated by TCRdb to 2014 to 2015). Preparation of the library involved 5' RACE. A second PCR of roughly 7 to 11 cycles was performed with a sample-barcoded 5' primer and a J-beta primer mix. The public reads were reprocessed in TCRdb via fastp at Q25 and MiXCR, keeping in-frame beta chains. Duplicate CDR3 protein sequences are folded into a single record with the most common DNA and genes. The sample profile shows 1.5 million to 2 million distinct CDR3 sequences; 35% to 50% of them were found once. Of the sample, roughly 23% falls within the top ten clones. Material for sequencing was blood. Receptor source: a human donor in good health.

The chain links TRBV28 to TRBJ1-2, with 7 bases aligning to TRBD1. Trimming at V came to 10 bases and at J to 6 bases, leaving 11 bases not matched to a gene. Germline loops: CDR1 MDHEN, CDR2 SYDVKM. This CDR3 spans 13 amino acids. Written as DNA, the CDR3 is TGTGCCACCCTCGACACAGGGGCACATGGCTACACCTTC. It is translated as CATLDTGAHGYTF.

This clonotype was observed a handful of times. The chain uses TRBV7-2 and TRBJ2-1; D might be TRBD2 (7 bases). CDR3 length: 15 amino acids. Germline lookup yields CDR1 SGHTA and CDR2 FQGNSA. With 5 bases removed from V and 5 bases from J, the gap between germline ends came to 16 bases. In DNA, the CDR3 is TGTGCCAGCAGCCCCGTGGGGGGGCTACACAATGAGCAGTTCTTC. It is translated as CASSPVGGLHNEQFF.

This chain links TRBV6-5 with TRBJ1-5; D is ambiguous. The V end lost 5 bases, the J end lost 2 bases, and 16 bases lay between the germline ends. This CDR3 has 16 residues. Germline V lookup: CDR1 MNHEY, CDR2 SVGAGI. The CDR3 DNA is TGTGCCAGCAGTCCCGGACGGGTCCGCCGCAATCAGCCCCAGCATTTT. Its protein is CASSPGRVRRNQPQHF.